This TCR beta chain stems from a study of naive and memory T cell subsets. This clonotype was picked up a small number of times. Antigen unknown. Whole-study findings and limits: A few larger clonotypes appeared in naive repertoires, especially CD8, possibly memory cells re-expressing CD45RA. In naive cells, over 85% of TCR sequences were seen only once.

The beta constant-region primer was an equimolar mix of two oligonucleotides covering TRBC1 and TRBC2. The ligated cDNA underwent four PCR rounds using SP2 and nested alpha and beta constant-region primers. TCRdb used MiXCR to reprocess the UMI-ligation and nested PCR reads, holding one entry per CDR3 protein. The table has approximately 150,000 distinct CDR3 sequences, 22% seen once. CMV status came from CD4+ IFNgamma after overnight CMV lysate stimulation. Cells stained for CD3, CD4, CD8, CD45RA, CD27 and viability were sorted into four CD45RA/CD27 subsets. Looked up from germline, CDR1 is DFQATT and CDR2 is SNEGSKA (reference sequence). V dropped 6 bases and J dropped 3; count of bases not matched to a gene: 5. The CDR3 sequence is 15 residues long.

The chain has TRBV20-1 and TRBJ2-3; 14 nucleotides agree with TRBD2. Sequencing was carried out using naive CD4+ T cells from blood. The clonotype was recovered from a human donor in good health. CDR3 nucleotide sequence: TGCAGTGCCCAGGGACTAGCGGGAGCGACAGATACGCAGTATTTT. Its protein is CSAQGLAGATDTQYF.